The 15 T cell receptor beta chains listed next were all sequenced from one sample in a study of blood T cell repertoires in COVID-19. The protocol was immunoSEQ multiplex PCR, while the TCRdb copy is restricted to in-frame clones and leaves out a portion. The profile shows approximately 350,000 clones, around 89% of them singletons. The material sequenced was peripheral blood. All receptors come from a woman aged 25 to 39 with COVID-19, enrolled during active disease.

The chain couples TRBV9 to TRBJ1-3; 7 nucleotides match TRBD1. The CDR3 has 13 amino acids. V trimming: 5 bases; J trimming: 6 bases; junction bases outside the gene matches: 5. Germline V gene sequence: CDR1 SGDLS, CDR2 YYNGEE. DNA of the CDR3: TGTGCCAGCAGACCAGGGGGTATAAACACCATATATTTT. Protein sequence: CASRPGGINTIYF.

V and J are TRBV21-1 and TRBJ2-4; whether TRBD1, the table's D call, matches the DNA was not checked. TRBV21-1 is a known pseudogene. The CDR3 is made up of 11 amino acids. The CDR3 DNA reads as TGTGCCAGCAGCAAAGGGGCTTTACAGTACTTC. Protein sequence: CASSKGALQYF.

This chain uses TRBV19 with TRBJ1-1; no reliable D call. The germline gives CDR1 LNHDA, CDR2 SQIVND (reference sequence). The CDR3 consists of 16 residues. With 1 base removed from V and 5 bases from J, the gap between germline ends came to 17 bases. CDR3 sequence reads: CASSIGQPLLRTEAFF. The CDR3 nucleotides are TGTGCCAGTAGTATAGGACAACCCTTATTAAGGACTGAAGCTTTCTTT.

The genes are TRBV2 and TRBJ2-3, with 8 bases fitting TRBD2. Germline values: CDR1 SNHLY, CDR2 FYNNEI. The CDR3 runs 15 residues. Losses at the gene ends were 9 bases for V and 6 bases for J; bases not matched to a gene: 14. The CDR3 loop reads CASAGGASPGDTQYF. As DNA, the CDR3 is TGTGCCAGTGCCGGGGGGGCCTCCCCCGGGGATACGCAGTATTTT.

In regard to this clone: This CDR3 is also generated by other DNA sequences in the sample. The J gene is TRBJ1-5, the V gene TRBV19; D not certain. Germline CDR1 LNHDA, CDR2 SQIVND (reference sequence). CDR3 size: 12 residues. Trimming stripped 5 bases from V and 4 bases from J, with 6 bases between. The CDR3 is CASSFLNQPQHF. In DNA, the CDR3 is TGTGCCAGTAGTTTTCTGAATCAGCCCCAGCATTTT.

The chain joins TRBV4-2 to TRBJ2-5; D is undetermined. Germline V gives CDR1 LGHNA, CDR2 YNFKEQ. This CDR3 region has 14 residues. V lost 0 bases to trimming and J lost 2 bases, with 7 bases between them. The CDR3 nucleotides are TGTGCCAGCAGCCAAGACGGCAGGCAAGAGACCCAGTACTTC. Encoded protein: CASSQDGRQETQYF.

The CDR3 sequence is CASSPRGDANTGELFF. In nucleotides, the CDR3 is TGTGCCAGCAGCCCGCGGGGAGACGCGAACACCGGGGAGCTGTTTTTT. V usage is TRBV9 and J usage is TRBJ2-2; D might be TRBD2 (6 bases). V was pared by 4 bases and J by 0 bases, with 13 bases between. The CDR3 has 16 amino acids. Germline CDR1 and CDR2: SGDLS and YYNGEE.

The chain uses TRBV5-1 and TRBJ2-2; 11 nucleotides line up with TRBD2. V gave up 4 bases and J gave up 5 bases; unmatched junction bases: 7. The V gene's germline CDR1 is SGHRS and CDR2 YFSETQ. This CDR3 contains 16 residues. CDR3 region: CASSPRLAGWTGELFF. In nucleotides, the CDR3 is TGCGCCAGCAGCCCCCGACTAGCGGGGTGGACCGGGGAGCTGTTTTTT.

The chain recombines TRBV29-1 with TRBJ1-1, with D possibly matching TRBD1 (6 bases). Germline CDR1 reads SQVTM; CDR2 reads ANQGSEA. The CDR3 loop spans 15 amino acids. The V and J ends lost 1 base and 0 bases respectively, with 12 bases between them. CDR3: CSVEGLQGMNTEAFF. DNA of the CDR3: TGCAGCGTTGAAGGGCTCCAGGGGATGAACACTGAAGCTTTCTTT. Full variable domain (rest looked up from reference TRBV29-1 and TRBJ1-1): SAVISQKPSRDICQRGTSLTIQCQVDSQVTMMFWYRQQPGQSLTLIATANQGSEATYESGFVIDKFPISRPNLTFSTLTVSNMSPEDSSIYLCSVEGLQGMNTEAFFGQGTRLTVV.

This rearrangement joins TRBV11-3 to TRBJ2-5; TRBD2 matches at 8 bases. The CDR3 has 15 amino acids. Trimming at V came to 5 bases and at J to 1 base, leaving 6 bases not matched to a gene. Germline assignment: CDR1 SGHNT and CDR2 YENEEA. CDR3 sequence reads: CASSLPGGGQETQYF. DNA of the CDR3: TGTGCCAGCAGCCTACCGGGGGGGGGCCAAGAGACCCAGTACTTC.

This rearrangement joins TRBV27 to TRBJ1-1; 8 nucleotides match TRBD1. Per germline, CDR1 MNHEY and CDR2 SMNVEV (reference sequence). V gave up 2 bases and J gave up 6 bases; unmatched junction bases: 2. The CDR3 runs 13 residues. This CDR3 is CASSLNRGAEAFF. Here the CDR3 DNA reads TGTGCCAGCAGTTTAAACAGGGGGGCTGAAGCTTTCTTT.

This clone was observed a few times. The V gene is TRBV6-5, the J gene TRBJ2-2, with a possible D match to TRBD2 (6 bases). The germline V and J ends were trimmed by 1 base and 0 bases, with 9 bases remaining between them. Germline lookup yields CDR1 MNHEY and CDR2 SVGAGI. This CDR3 is 16 amino acids long. The CDR3 nucleotides are TGTGCCAGCAGTTACTATAGCGGAGCGAACACCGGGGAGCTGTTTTTT. Protein: CASSYYSGANTGELFF.

This rearrangement joins TRBV29-1 to TRBJ2-7, with 8 nucleotides matching TRBD2. This CDR3 is built from 12 residues. Per germline, CDR1 SQVTM and CDR2 ANQGSEA. Trimming removed 4 bases from V and 3 bases from J; junction bases left unmatched: 2. CDR3 residues: CSVASGSYEQYV. In DNA form, the CDR3 reads TGCAGCGTTGCCAGCGGGAGCTACGAGCAGTACGTC.

CDR3 amino acids: CASSPQAGEQYF. The CDR3 DNA sequence: TGTGCCAGCTCACCCCAAGCGGGGGAGCAGTACTTC. This chain joins TRBV18 and TRBJ2-7, with TRBD2 identical over 7 bases. The CDR3 sequence is 12 residues long. V lost 3 bases, J lost 7 bases, and 3 bases stayed unmatched. Germline assignment: CDR1 KGHSH and CDR2 LQKENI.

The rearrangement joins TRBV27 to TRBJ1-4; D remains unclear. Trimming pared 0 bases from V and 0 bases from J, leaving 8 bases between. Germline CDR1 reads MNHEY; CDR2 reads SMNVEV (reference sequence). This CDR3 has 16 residues. DNA of the CDR3: TGTGCCAGCAGTTTATCGAGGCGGACAACTAATGAAAAACTGTTTTTT. The encoded protein is CASSLSRRTTNEKLFF.